Listed here is a single T cell receptor beta chain. As yet, its antigen is unknown. The data derive from a study of beta chain features in type 1 diabetes. Study-wide findings and caveats: VDJ junctions in type 1 diabetes patients carried more deletions and fewer insertions.

Researchers reported sorting CD4+ naive, central memory, regulatory and stem cell-like memory cells via CD45RO/CCR7/CD25/CD127/CD95/CD27. The CDR3 runs 18 residues. The V end was cut by 4 bases, the J end by 0 bases, with 16 bases between. CDR1 is LNHDA and CDR2 is SQIVND in the germline V gene (reference sequence). Every isolated RNA sample was fully reverse transcribed, so sequencing captured expressed TCRB transcripts. Per sample, stem cell-like memory T cell libraries averaged roughly 960,000 reads. The repertoire was sequenced with immunoSEQ multiplex PCR; TCRdb's copy has only in-frame clones and lacks some. Of around 99,000 clones in the sample, 40% were seen once.

The sequenced sample was stem cell memory CD4+ T cells from blood. The TCR comes from a woman between 18 and 30 years old in good health. The V and J genes are TRBV19 and TRBJ2-6, with a tentative D call TRBD1 (6 bases). In DNA form, the CDR3 reads TGTGCCAGTAGTACAAGAGGCAGGGGTAGCTCTGGGGCCAACGTCCTGACTTTC. Translation gives CASSTRGRGSSGANVLTF.